A selection of T cell receptor beta chains follows, all from one sample in a study of T cell changes during pregnancy in multiple sclerosis. Sequenced by immunoSEQ multiplex PCR; TCRdb stores in-frame clones only, minus some. Of approximately 61,000 clones in the sample, roughly 86% were seen once. The sample was peripheral blood, taken in the first trimester of pregnancy. The receptor set was obtained from a female donor with multiple sclerosis, enrolled in a pregnancy study. Each CDR3 is given with its conserved first and last residue. The order of the fields is CDR3 protein, CDR3 DNA, V gene, J gene, D gene, clone size. D genes are given only for firm matches. The size of a clone is reported for some rows only, either as once, few or many, or as a class for expanded clones.

cdr3_aa: CASSASAYNEQFF; cdr3_nt: TGTGCCAGCAGTGCTAGCGCCTACAATGAGCAGTTCTTC; v_call: TRBV6-1; j_call: TRBJ2-1; d_call: .; clone_size: .
cdr3_aa: CASAEGRYTEAFF; cdr3_nt: TGTGCCAGCGCCGAGGGAAGGTACACTGAAGCTTTCTTT; v_call: TRBV7-3; j_call: TRBJ1-1; d_call: .; clone_size: few
cdr3_aa: CASSEPGQGGYGYTF; cdr3_nt: TGTGCCAGCAGCGAACCAGGACAGGGTGGGTATGGCTACACCTTC; v_call: TRBV4-2; j_call: TRBJ1-2; d_call: TRBD1; clone_size: .
cdr3_aa: CASSLSDQTQYF; cdr3_nt: TGTGCCAGCAGCTTATCAGATCAGACCCAGTACTTC; v_call: TRBV7-2; j_call: TRBJ2-5; d_call: .; clone_size: once
cdr3_aa: CASSVVGQGAAGELFF; cdr3_nt: TGTGCCAGCAGCGTAGTTGGCCAGGGGGCGGCCGGGGAGCTGTTTTTT; v_call: TRBV9; j_call: TRBJ2-2; d_call: TRBD1; clone_size: .
cdr3_aa: CASHGGIYTGELFF; cdr3_nt: TGTGCCAGTCACGGGGGTATTTACACCGGGGAGCTGTTTTTT; v_call: TRBV19; j_call: TRBJ2-2; d_call: .; clone_size: .
cdr3_aa: CASSEAGGANTGELFF; cdr3_nt: TGTGCCAGCAGTGAGGCTGGCGGGGCGAACACCGGGGAGCTGTTTTTT; v_call: TRBV2; j_call: TRBJ2-2; d_call: .; clone_size: .
cdr3_aa: CASRPLPGQHTGELFF; cdr3_nt: TGTGCCAGCAGACCCCTTCCGGGACAGCACACCGGGGAGCTGTTTTTT; v_call: TRBV14; j_call: TRBJ2-2; d_call: TRBD1; clone_size: .
cdr3_aa: CASSSLPTGELFF; cdr3_nt: TGCGCCAGCAGCTCCCTTCCCACCGGGGAGCTGTTTTTT; v_call: TRBV5-1; j_call: TRBJ2-2; d_call: .; clone_size: .
cdr3_aa: CASSDLIDTQYF; cdr3_nt: TGTGCCAGCAGCGATTTAATAGATACGCAGTATTTT; v_call: TRBV9; j_call: TRBJ2-3; d_call: .; clone_size: .
cdr3_aa: CASSQYKGPAVGTIYF; cdr3_nt: TGTGCCAGCAGCCAATACAAGGGGCCAGCCGTCGGCACCATATATTTT; v_call: TRBV14; j_call: TRBJ1-3; d_call: .; clone_size: .
cdr3_aa: CASRRQAYEQYF; cdr3_nt: TGTGCCAGCAGACGACAGGCCTACGAGCAGTACTTC; v_call: TRBV28; j_call: TRBJ2-7; d_call: .; clone_size: .
cdr3_aa: CASSPGRVSGNTIYF; cdr3_nt: TGTGCCAGCTCACCAGGGAGGGTCTCTGGAAACACCATATATTTT; v_call: TRBV18; j_call: TRBJ1-3; d_call: .; clone_size: .
cdr3_aa: CASSLIPPGLAGENEQYF; cdr3_nt: TGTGCCAGCAGCTTAATCCCCCCGGGACTAGCGGGAGAAAACGAGCAGTACTTC; v_call: TRBV7-3; j_call: TRBJ2-7; d_call: TRBD2; clone_size: .
cdr3_aa: CASSELKTGSYEQYF; cdr3_nt: TGTGCCAGTAGTGAATTGAAGACAGGGAGCTACGAGCAGTACTTC; v_call: TRBV19; j_call: TRBJ2-7; d_call: TRBD1; clone_size: .
cdr3_aa: CASSQEAGYEQYF; cdr3_nt: TGCGCCAGCAGCCAAGAGGCGGGGTACGAGCAGTACTTC; v_call: TRBV4-3; j_call: TRBJ2-7; d_call: .; clone_size: .
cdr3_aa: CASSLSPGTVAYEQYF; cdr3_nt: TGTGCCAGCAGTTTATCACCCGGGACAGTGGCCTACGAGCAGTACTTC; v_call: TRBV27; j_call: TRBJ2-7; d_call: TRBD1; clone_size: .
cdr3_aa: CASSQDISGGETQYF; cdr3_nt: TGCGCCAGCAGCCAAGATATTAGCGGGGGGGAGACCCAGTACTTC; v_call: TRBV4-3; j_call: TRBJ2-5; d_call: TRBD2; clone_size: .
cdr3_aa: CASSEGLSSYNEQFF; cdr3_nt: TGTGCCAGCAGTGAAGGATTGTCTAGTTACAATGAGCAGTTCTTC; v_call: TRBV6-1; j_call: TRBJ2-1; d_call: .; clone_size: once
cdr3_aa: CASSPSSPGQINEKLFF; cdr3_nt: TGTGCCAGCAGCCCTTCCTCTCCGGGACAGATTAATGAAAAACTGTTTTTT; v_call: TRBV5-4; j_call: TRBJ1-4; d_call: TRBD1; clone_size: .
cdr3_aa: CAWGRTGGGEQYF; cdr3_nt: TGTGCCTGGGGGAGGACAGGGGGTGGCGAGCAGTACTTC; v_call: TRBV30; j_call: TRBJ2-7; d_call: TRBD1; clone_size: .
cdr3_aa: CASSSLAGGRPQTQYF; cdr3_nt: TGTGCCAGCAGTTCTCTAGCGGGAGGGAGACCCCAGACCCAGTACTTC; v_call: TRBV27; j_call: TRBJ2-5; d_call: TRBD2; clone_size: .
cdr3_aa: CASSRDQGLSEKLFF; cdr3_nt: TGTGCCAGCAGTAGGGATCAGGGCCTAAGTGAAAAACTGTTTTTT; v_call: TRBV6-1; j_call: TRBJ1-4; d_call: .; clone_size: .
cdr3_aa: CASSLFMTEAFF; cdr3_nt: TGTGCCAGCAGCTTATTTATGACTGAAGCTTTCTTT; v_call: TRBV5-4; j_call: TRBJ1-1; d_call: .; clone_size: .
cdr3_aa: CASSLAGSLATYEQYF; cdr3_nt: TGTGCCAGCAGCTTGGCGGGGTCCCTCGCCACCTACGAGCAGTACTTC; v_call: TRBV11-2; j_call: TRBJ2-7; d_call: .; clone_size: .
cdr3_aa: CASSPPTVGGYTF; cdr3_nt: TGTGCCAGCTCACCACCAACGGTCGGTGGCTACACCTTC; v_call: TRBV18; j_call: TRBJ1-2; d_call: .; clone_size: .
cdr3_aa: CASSWDRDGGTEAFF; cdr3_nt: TGCGCCAGCAGCTGGGACAGGGACGGAGGAACTGAAGCTTTCTTT; v_call: TRBV5-1; j_call: TRBJ1-1; d_call: TRBD1; clone_size: .
cdr3_aa: CASSMGKAGVAETQYF; cdr3_nt: TGCGCCAGCAGTATGGGTAAAGCGGGAGTAGCAGAGACCCAGTACTTC; v_call: TRBV10-2; j_call: TRBJ2-5; d_call: TRBD2; clone_size: once
cdr3_aa: CASSQASSGRALREQYF; cdr3_nt: TGCGCCAGCAGCCAAGCCTCTAGCGGGAGGGCTTTGCGCGAGCAGTACTTC; v_call: TRBV4-3; j_call: TRBJ2-7; d_call: TRBD2; clone_size: .
cdr3_aa: CASSPSLAGDYEQYF; cdr3_nt: TGTGCCAGCTCACCGTCTCTAGCGGGGGATTACGAGCAGTACTTC; v_call: TRBV18; j_call: TRBJ2-7; d_call: TRBD2; clone_size: once
cdr3_aa: CAILRDRDTEAFF; cdr3_nt: TGTGCCATCTTAAGGGACAGGGACACTGAAGCTTTCTTT; v_call: TRBV10-3; j_call: TRBJ1-1; d_call: TRBD1; clone_size: once
cdr3_aa: CASSLGLAGGRTDTQYF; cdr3_nt: TGTGCCAGCAGCTTAGGACTAGCGGGAGGCCGCACAGATACGCAGTATTTT; v_call: TRBV11-2; j_call: TRBJ2-3; d_call: TRBD2; clone_size: .
cdr3_aa: CASSLRFSQETQYF; cdr3_nt: TGTGCCAGCAGTTTACGATTCAGTCAAGAGACCCAGTACTTC; v_call: TRBV27; j_call: TRBJ2-5; d_call: .; clone_size: .
cdr3_aa: CASSKGGLRSNQPQHF; cdr3_nt: TGTGCCAGCAGTAAAGGGGGGCTTAGGAGCAATCAGCCCCAGCATTTT; v_call: TRBV2; j_call: TRBJ1-5; d_call: .; clone_size: .
cdr3_aa: CASSTQGDYGYTF; cdr3_nt: TGTGCCAGCAGTACACAGGGGGACTATGGCTACACCTTC; v_call: TRBV28; j_call: TRBJ1-2; d_call: TRBD1; clone_size: .
cdr3_aa: CASGRQGIWSNTEAFF; cdr3_nt: TGTGCCAGCGGCCGACAGGGAATTTGGTCGAACACTGAAGCTTTCTTT; v_call: TRBV5-5; j_call: TRBJ1-1; d_call: TRBD1; clone_size: .
cdr3_aa: CASSQDPPGTGGETQYF; cdr3_nt: TGCGCCAGCAGCCAAGATCCCCCCGGGACAGGGGGAGAGACCCAGTACTTC; v_call: TRBV4-3; j_call: TRBJ2-5; d_call: TRBD1; clone_size: once
cdr3_aa: CASSGPGQGNFNNQPQHF; cdr3_nt: TGTGCCAGCAGTGGTCCGGGACAGGGGAATTTTAACAATCAGCCCCAGCATTTT; v_call: TRBV28; j_call: TRBJ1-5; d_call: TRBD1; clone_size: .
cdr3_aa: CASSAGTANEKLFF; cdr3_nt: TGTGCCAGCAGCGCCGGGACAGCTAATGAAAAACTGTTTTTT; v_call: TRBV7-2; j_call: TRBJ1-4; d_call: TRBD1; clone_size: .
cdr3_aa: CASSAGTSGSYEQYF; cdr3_nt: TGTGCCAGCTCAGCCGGGACTAGCGGGAGTTACGAGCAGTACTTC; v_call: TRBV18; j_call: TRBJ2-7; d_call: TRBD2; clone_size: .
cdr3_aa: CASSQDNRETDTGELFF; cdr3_nt: TGTGCCAGCAGCCAAGATAACAGGGAGACGGACACCGGGGAGCTGTTTTTT; v_call: TRBV4-2; j_call: TRBJ2-2; d_call: .; clone_size: .
cdr3_aa: CASSPSRQGDYEQYF; cdr3_nt: TGTGCCAGCTCACCATCTAGACAGGGGGACTACGAGCAGTACTTC; v_call: TRBV18; j_call: TRBJ2-7; d_call: TRBD1; clone_size: .
cdr3_aa: CASSEKRGQGRTKNIQYF; cdr3_nt: TGTGCCAGCAGTGAAAAGAGGGGACAGGGGAGGACCAAAAACATTCAGTACTTC; v_call: TRBV6-1; j_call: TRBJ2-4; d_call: TRBD1; clone_size: .
cdr3_aa: CASSYLQALAKNIQYF; cdr3_nt: TGTGCCAGCAGTTACCTCCAGGCTTTAGCCAAAAACATTCAGTACTTC; v_call: TRBV28; j_call: TRBJ2-4; d_call: .; clone_size: .
cdr3_aa: CASSAGSGDEKLFF; cdr3_nt: TGCGCCAGCAGCGCCGGGAGTGGTGACGAAAAACTGTTTTTT; v_call: TRBV5-1; j_call: TRBJ1-4; d_call: .; clone_size: .